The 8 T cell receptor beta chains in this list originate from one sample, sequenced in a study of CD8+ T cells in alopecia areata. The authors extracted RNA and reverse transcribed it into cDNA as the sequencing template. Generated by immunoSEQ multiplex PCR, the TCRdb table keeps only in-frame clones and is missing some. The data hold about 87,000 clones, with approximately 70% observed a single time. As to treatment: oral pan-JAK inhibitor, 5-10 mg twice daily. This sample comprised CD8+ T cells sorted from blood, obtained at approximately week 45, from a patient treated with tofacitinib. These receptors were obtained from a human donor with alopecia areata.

The CDR3: CASSLELQETQYF. CDR3 in DNA: TGTGCCAGCAGCTTGGAGTTACAAGAGACCCAGTACTTC. This chain uses TRBV7-8 with TRBJ2-5; the D is unclear. The CDR3 contains 13 residues. CDR1 is SGHVS and CDR2 is FQNEAQ in the germline V gene. Trimming stripped 3 bases from V and 2 bases from J, with 7 bases between.

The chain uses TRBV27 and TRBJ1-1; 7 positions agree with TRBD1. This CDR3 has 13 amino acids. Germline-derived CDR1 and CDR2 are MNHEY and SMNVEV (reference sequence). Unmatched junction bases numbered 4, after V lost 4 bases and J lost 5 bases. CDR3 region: CASSWDSATEAFF. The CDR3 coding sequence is TGTGCCAGCAGTTGGGACAGCGCTACTGAAGCTTTCTTT.

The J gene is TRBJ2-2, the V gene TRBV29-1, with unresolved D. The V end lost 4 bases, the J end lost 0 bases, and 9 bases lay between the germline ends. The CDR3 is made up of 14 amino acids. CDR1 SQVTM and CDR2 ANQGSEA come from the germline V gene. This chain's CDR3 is CSVVDTSNTGELFF. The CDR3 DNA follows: TGCAGCGTTGTAGACACTTCGAACACCGGGGAGCTGTTTTTT.

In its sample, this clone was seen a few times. In DNA form, the CDR3 reads TGCAGCGTTGACGGCTCGGCAGGGGGCTTCTATGGCTACACCTTC. Encoded protein: CSVDGSAGGFYGYTF. The chain employs TRBV29-1 and TRBJ1-2; the match to TRBD1 covers 8 bases. V was pared by 3 bases and J by 4 bases, with 10 bases of the junction left unmatched. This CDR3 comprises 15 residues. Per the germline V gene, CDR1 is SQVTM and CDR2 is ANQGSEA. Looking up the rest from reference TRBV29-1 and TRBJ1-2 gives the full variable domain: SAVISQKPSRDICQRGTSLTIQCQVDSQVTMMFWYRQQPGQSLTLIATANQGSEATYESGFVIDKFPISRPNLTFSTLTVSNMSPEDSSIYLCSVDGSAGGFYGYTFGSGTRLTVV.

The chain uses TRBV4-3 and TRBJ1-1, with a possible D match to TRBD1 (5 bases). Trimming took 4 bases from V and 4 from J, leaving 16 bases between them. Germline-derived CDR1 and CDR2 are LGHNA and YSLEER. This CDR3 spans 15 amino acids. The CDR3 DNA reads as TGCGCCAGCAGCCGCCTAACCGGGGCCTTCACTGAAGCTTTCTTT. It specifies CASSRLTGAFTEAFF.

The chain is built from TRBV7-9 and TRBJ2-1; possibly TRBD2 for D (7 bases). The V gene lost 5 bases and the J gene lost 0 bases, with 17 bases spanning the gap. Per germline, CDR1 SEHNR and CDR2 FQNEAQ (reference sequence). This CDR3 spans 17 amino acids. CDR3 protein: CASSQPEGGISYNEQFF. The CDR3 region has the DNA TGTGCCAGCAGCCAACCAGAGGGGGGGATCTCCTACAATGAGCAGTTCTTC.

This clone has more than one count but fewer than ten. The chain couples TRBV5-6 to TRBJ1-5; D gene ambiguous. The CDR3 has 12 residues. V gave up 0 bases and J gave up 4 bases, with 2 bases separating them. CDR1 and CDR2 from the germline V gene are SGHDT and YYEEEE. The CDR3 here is CASSLENQPQHF. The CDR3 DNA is TGTGCCAGCAGCTTGGAGAATCAGCCCCAGCATTTT.

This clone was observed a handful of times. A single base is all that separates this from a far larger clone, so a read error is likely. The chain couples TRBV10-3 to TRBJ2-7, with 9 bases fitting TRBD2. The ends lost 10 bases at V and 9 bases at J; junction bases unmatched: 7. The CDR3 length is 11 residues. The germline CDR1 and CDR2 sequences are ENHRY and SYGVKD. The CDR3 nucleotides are TGTGCCAGCGGCGGGGGGGGTGGGCAGTACTTC. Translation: CASGGGGGQYF.